This T cell receptor beta chain was sequenced in a study of ipilimumab plus nivolumab after autologous stem cell transplantation (dated by TCRdb to about 2021). With respect to the entire study: The median number of doses received by trial patients was 5 for ipilimumab and roughly 8 for nivolumab. The DLBCL cohort included primary refractory and relapsed disease, with 18-month progression-free survival of about 86% and 29% respectively. Patients with high-risk diffuse large B cell lymphoma, mature T cell lymphoma, or multiple myeloma undergoing autologous transplant were enrolled in the trial. Roughly 35 patients made up the trial's intent-to-treat population.

Starting 14 to 28 days after the autologous transplant, patients began checkpoint therapy, which included ipilimumab at 1 mg/kg intravenously on day 1 of selected weeks. The nivolumab dose was 3 mg/kg intravenously, delivered on day 1 of weeks 1, 4, 7, 10, and every two weeks through week 26. This Phase Ib clinical trial tested ipilimumab plus nivolumab, a combined checkpoint inhibition, as consolidation after autologous stem cell transplantation. A remark on this clone: Its target antigen remains unknown. Base-call qualities are not available, and no considerably larger clone is one nucleotide away.

Trimming takes 5 bases from V and 5 bases from J, and the germline ends sit 18 bases apart. CDR1 LNHDA and CDR2 SQIVND are derived from the germline V gene (reference sequence). Including cysteine and phenylalanine, the CDR3 has 15 amino acids. Only the CDR3 region is kept as DNA, spanning 45 bases read in frame from base 1. Libraries were built with the immunoSEQ multiplex PCR assay. Imported from immuneACCESS, the table was reduced by TCRdb to in-frame sequences with V and J called. These copies leave out some clones; in studies compared against another copy, an unresolved V gene accounts for under half, and the cause of the remainder is not known. The sample table lists about 12,000 clones, approximately 70% of them with a count of one. The top ten clonotypes cover around 30% of the sample. Paper-wide results and their limitations: The authors concluded that combined checkpoint inhibition appeared tolerable when used as consolidation after transplant. According to the authors, a biologic rationale for studying the approach further came from T cell receptor repertoire, regulatory T cell phenotype and gut microbiota profiles.

The receptor was isolated from a male donor with diffuse large B-cell lymphoma. This material consisted of PBMCs, taken in a trial of ipilimumab plus nivolumab as post-transplant consolidation. The chain employs TRBV19 and TRBJ1-1, with a weak D call of TRBD1 (6 bases match). In nucleotide form, the sequence is TGTGCCAGTAGTCACATGGGGGGGCGACGGACTGAAGCTTTCTTT. Its protein product is CASSHMGGRRTEAFF.